This T cell receptor beta chain appears in the sequencing data of a study of blood T cells in healthy people across ages. Study-level information: About one barcoded beta molecule per two T cells was captured by template switching. Study results and caveats: The long-lived group displayed more naive CD4+ cells, plus higher diversity, than the aged donors did.

With 5 bases clipped from V and 0 bases from J, the junction kept 7 bases outside the gene matches. Germline assignment: CDR1 SGHAT and CDR2 FQNNGV. This CDR3 is 16 amino acids long. Per-sample PBMC isolation yielded at least 6.5 million cells. This clonotype showed up just a few times. The antigen is unknown. Combining a sample-barcoded 5' primer with a J-beta primer mix, a second PCR ran for roughly 6 to 12 cycles. From the 5' RACE reads, TCRdb called clonotypes with MiXCR, one entry per CDR3 protein. Seen here are approximately 800,000 distinct CDR3 sequences, roughly 40% observed once, and the top ten hold over 10%.

Sequencing was performed on blood. V usage is TRBV11-2 and J usage is TRBJ2-1, with 7 bases that match TRBD1. This sequence originates from a man aged 18 to 30 in good health. The CDR3 spells CASSPPDRSSYNEQFF. Written as DNA, the CDR3 is TGTGCCAGCAGCCCACCGGACAGGTCCTCCTACAATGAGCAGTTCTTC.